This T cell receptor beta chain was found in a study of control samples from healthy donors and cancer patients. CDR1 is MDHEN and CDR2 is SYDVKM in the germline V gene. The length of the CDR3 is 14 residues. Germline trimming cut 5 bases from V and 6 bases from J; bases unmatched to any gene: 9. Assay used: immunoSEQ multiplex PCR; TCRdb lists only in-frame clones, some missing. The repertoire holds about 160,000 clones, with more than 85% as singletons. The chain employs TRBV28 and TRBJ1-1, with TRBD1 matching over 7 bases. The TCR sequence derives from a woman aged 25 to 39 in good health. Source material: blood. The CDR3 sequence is CASSPPDRVAEAFF. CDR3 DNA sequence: TGTGCCAGCAGTCCTCCCGACAGGGTGGCTGAAGCTTTCTTT.